Listed here are 29 T cell receptor beta chains from one sample, sequenced in a study. In TCRdb, the RT-PCR reads were re-called with MiXCR into one record per CDR3 protein. The table has approximately 720,000 distinct CDR3 sequences, about 14% seen once. The sequenced sample consisted of memory CD4+ T cells from blood. The source is a female donor in good health, serving as a healthy control.

In its sample, this clonotype was seen many times. The V and J genes are TRBV7-8 and TRBJ2-7; tentative D call: TRBD2 (7 bases). This CDR3 has 16 residues. Germline V gives CDR1 SGHVS, CDR2 FQNEAQ. V was clipped by 5 bases and J by 7 bases, with 24 bases between them. The CDR3: CASSGIGGREAREQYF. The CDR3 DNA reads TGTGCCAGCAGCGGGATCGGGGGCCGGGAGGCTAGAGAGCAGTACTTC. The entire variable domain, with the rest obtained from reference TRBV7-8 and TRBJ2-7, is as follows: GAGVSQSPRYKVAKRGQDVALRCDPISGHVSLFWYQQALGQGPEFLTYFQNEAQLDKSGLPSDRFFAERPEGSVSTLKIQRTQQEDSAVYLCASSGIGGREAREQYFGPGTRLTVT.

This clonotype came up a few times. The chain recombines TRBV11-2 with TRBJ1-6; D not certain. The length of the CDR3 is 16 residues. Germline V lookup: CDR1 SGHAT, CDR2 FQNNGV. V was clipped by 6 bases and J by 0 bases, with 12 bases between them. The CDR3 spells CASRDLTLSYNSPLHF. CDR3 DNA sequence: TGTGCCAGCAGGGATCTAACCCTCTCCTATAATTCACCCCTCCACTTT.

The chain links TRBV5-1 to TRBJ2-1; 9 bases fit TRBD1. Trimming took 4 bases from V and 2 from J; bases not matched to a gene: 13. CDR1 and CDR2 from the germline V gene are SGHRS and YFSETQ. There are 18 residues in the CDR3. The CDR3 coding sequence is TGCGCCAGCAGCCCAACGCCTACCGGGACAGGGACCTACAATGAGCAGTTCTTC. Its protein product is CASSPTPTGTGTYNEQFF.

This clonotype showed up many times. CDR3 in amino acids: CASSPPGRANGGYTF. CDR3 coding DNA: TGTGCCAGCTCACCACCGGGAAGGGCCAATGGTGGCTACACCTTC. The V call is TRBV18, the J call TRBJ1-2; D remains ambiguous. V lost 0 bases and J lost 7, with 15 bases in between. The CDR3 extends over 15 amino acids. Germline-derived CDR1 and CDR2 are KGHSH and LQKENI.

The chain carries TRBV2 and TRBJ2-4, with unresolved D. This CDR3 is built from 12 residues. Trimming shortened V by 3 bases and J by 4 bases, and 4 bases separated the two germline ends. Germline CDR1 is SNHLY and CDR2 is FYNNEI. The CDR3 sequence is CASSEEKNIQYF. The CDR3 nucleotides are TGTGCCAGCAGTGAGGAAAAAAACATTCAGTACTTC.

This chain links TRBV7-2 with TRBJ1-5; D perhaps matches TRBD1 (6 bases). The CDR3 totals 15 residues. Trimming took 2 bases from V and 4 from J, leaving 12 bases between them. CDR1 is SGHTA, CDR2 FQGNSA, per germline. CDR3 in DNA: TGTGCCAGCAGCTTAATCAGGGGCCAAAATCAGCCCCAGCATTTT. It encodes CASSLIRGQNQPQHF.

This clonotype occurred a few times. V usage is TRBV27 and J usage is TRBJ1-1; D ambiguous. This CDR3 comprises 15 residues. Germline V CDR1 and CDR2: MNHEY, SMNVEV (reference sequence). Trimming shortened V by 7 bases and J by 2 bases, and 17 bases separated the two germline ends. In nucleotides, the CDR3 is TGTGCCAGCAACTACGAAGGGCGGGGAAACACTGAAGCTTTCTTT. Protein sequence: CASNYEGRGNTEAFF.

At least ten counts were recorded for this clonotype. The CDR3 here is CASSWGLAGTNTGELFF. In DNA, the CDR3 is TGCGCCAGCAGCTGGGGACTAGCGGGAACTAACACCGGGGAGCTGTTTTTT. The V and J genes are TRBV5-1 and TRBJ2-2, with TRBD2 matching over 13 bases. The V gene's germline CDR1 is SGHRS and CDR2 YFSETQ. The CDR3 has 17 residues. J was trimmed by 2 bases and V by 3 bases; bases with no gene match: 4.

V gene TRBV20-1 combines with J gene TRBJ2-1; 10 bases are shared with TRBD2. J lost 6 bases, V lost 7 bases, and 6 bases had no gene match. CDR1 and CDR2 from the germline V gene are DFQATT and SNEGSKA (reference sequence). The CDR3 has 13 amino acids. CDR3 protein: CSVSGGASNEQFF. CDR3 coding DNA: TGCAGTGTAAGCGGGGGGGCCTCCAATGAGCAGTTCTTC.

This clonotype was counted only a few times. The CDR3, as DNA: TGTGCCAGCACCCCAGGTAGTGAGCAGTTCTTC. It encodes CASTPGSEQFF. The chain has TRBV11-2 and TRBJ2-1; unclear D gene. The ends were cut back, 7 bases at V and 9 bases at J, with 10 bases in the middle. The CDR3 is 11 amino acids. In germline, CDR1 is SGHAT, CDR2 FQNNGV.

This sequence joins TRBV5-5 and TRBJ2-3, with 10 bases that match TRBD1. CDR1 and CDR2 from the germline V gene are SGHKS and YYEKEE (reference sequence). The CDR3 runs to 17 residues. With 2 bases clipped from V and 3 bases from J, the junction kept 9 bases outside the gene matches. CDR3 protein: CASSFVGQGPPTDTQYF. The CDR3 DNA is TGTGCCAGCAGCTTCGTGGGACAGGGGCCACCGACAGATACGCAGTATTTT.

The rearrangement joins TRBV2 to TRBJ1-1, with D uncertain. V lost 7 bases and J lost 0, with 12 bases in between. The CDR3 totals 14 residues. The germline V gene has CDR1 SNHLY and CDR2 FYNNEI. The CDR3 region has the DNA TGTGCCAGCATCCCGGAGACGGTGAACACTGAAGCTTTCTTT. Its protein product is CASIPETVNTEAFF.

This chain links TRBV6-1 with TRBJ2-4; D gene unclear. V lost 1 base and J 1 base, leaving 8 bases between the germline ends. This CDR3 contains 15 residues. Per the germline V gene, CDR1 is MNHNS and CDR2 is SASEGT. DNA for the CDR3: TGTGCCAGCAGTGAAGTAGCCAGGGCCAAAAACATTCAGTACTTC. Translation: CASSEVARAKNIQYF.

V gene TRBV6-1 combines with J gene TRBJ2-7, with D unclear. The germline V gene encodes CDR1 MNHNS and CDR2 SASEGT. CDR3 length: 14 amino acids. Deletions cut 1 base from V and 3 bases from J, with 10 bases between. CDR3: CASSEVGTDYEQYF. CDR3 bases: TGTGCCAGCAGTGAAGTCGGTACCGACTACGAGCAGTACTTC.

V is TRBV5-4 and J is TRBJ1-1; 7 nucleotides match TRBD1. V shed 5 bases and J 4 bases; nucleotides not matched to a gene: 14. CDR1 and CDR2 (germline): SGHNT, YYREEE (reference sequence). This CDR3 is built from 16 residues. Here the CDR3 DNA reads TGTGCCAGCAGATATACCACAGGGGTTAGGGGCACTGAAGCTTTCTTT. It yields the protein CASRYTTGVRGTEAFF. The variable domain in full, completed from reference TRBV5-4 and TRBJ1-1, reads ETGVTQSPTHLIKTRGQQVTLRCSSQSGHNTVSWYQQALGQGPQFIFQYYREEENGRGNFPPRFSGLQFPNYSSELNVNALELDDSALYLCASRYTTGVRGTEAFFGQGTRLTVV.

The chain recombines TRBV4-1 with TRBJ1-5, with 7 bases that match TRBD1. Germline-derived CDR1 and CDR2 are MGHRA and YSYEKL. The CDR3 is 17 amino acids. The junction had 8 bases not matched to a gene; V was cut back by 3 bases and J by 0 bases. CDR3 in amino acids: CASSQWGTAYSNQPQHF. Here the CDR3 DNA reads TGCGCCAGCAGCCAGTGGGGGACAGCCTATAGCAATCAGCCCCAGCATTTT.

J is TRBJ2-1 and V is TRBV3-1; tentatively, D is TRBD2 (5 bases). Germline V gene lookup returns CDR1 LGHDT and CDR2 YNNKEL (reference sequence). The germline V and J ends were trimmed by 0 bases and 4 bases, with 13 bases remaining between them. The CDR3 is made up of 16 amino acids. The chain's CDR3 is CASSQDTGNPYNEQFF. The CDR3 coding sequence is TGTGCCAGCAGCCAAGATACCGGGAACCCGTACAATGAGCAGTTCTTC.

The rearrangement links TRBV20-1 to TRBJ2-1, with 8 bases aligning to TRBD2. The CDR3 covers 14 residues. Looked up from germline, CDR1 is DFQATT and CDR2 is SNEGSKA (reference sequence). J gave up 9 bases and V 1 base, and 8 bases lay outside the gene matches. CDR3 nucleotides: TGCAGTGCTAGAGGTAGCGGGGCGGATCGTGAGCAGTTCTTC. Encoded protein: CSARGSGADREQFF.

This clonotype was seen repeatedly, ten times or more. The chain is built from TRBV11-2 and TRBJ2-3; 13 nucleotides match TRBD2. The V gene end was trimmed by 6 bases and the J gene end by 6 bases; junction bases not matched to a gene: 9. The CDR3 is made up of 16 amino acids. CDR1 is SGHAT, CDR2 FQNNGV, per germline. Written as DNA, the CDR3 is TGTGCCAGCAGACCTCGACTAGCGGGAGGCTTTGATACGCAGTATTTT. Protein: CASRPRLAGGFDTQYF.

The chain couples TRBV6-5 to TRBJ1-1, with D unresolved. V was cut by 2 bases and J by 4 bases, with 8 bases left in between. CDR1 is MNHEY, CDR2 SVGAGI, per germline. CDR3 size: 13 residues. The CDR3 DNA follows: TGTGCCAGCAGTTACGTACGGGGCACTGAAGCTTTCTTT. Protein product: CASSYVRGTEAFF.

There are a few counts of this clonotype. The J gene is TRBJ1-1, the V gene TRBV10-3; 8 nucleotides agree with TRBD1. The V gene end was trimmed by 6 bases and the J gene end by 5 bases; junction bases not matched to a gene: 5. CDR3 length: 13 residues. The germline gives CDR1 ENHRY, CDR2 SYGVKD. CDR3 region: CAIRTGVETEAFF. The CDR3 DNA reads TGTGCCATCAGGACAGGGGTGGAAACTGAAGCTTTCTTT.

The table lists this clonotype with many counts. V gene TRBV6-5 combines with J gene TRBJ2-1, with 7 bases that match TRBD2. Germline loops: CDR1 MNHEY, CDR2 SVGAGI. The CDR3 contains 16 residues. V shed 2 bases and J 0 bases; nucleotides not matched to a gene: 4. In nucleotides, the CDR3 is TGTGCCAGCAGTTACGGGCGGACTAGCTCCTACAATGAGCAGTTCTTC. Translating gives CASSYGRTSSYNEQFF.

This clonotype occurred a few times. The genes are TRBV4-2 and TRBJ2-2; D is ambiguous. Trimming took off 7 bases at V and 5 bases at J, with 14 bases between the two ends. Looked up from germline, CDR1 is LGHNA and CDR2 is YNFKEQ. This CDR3 is built from 14 residues. The CDR3 region is CASMVAGRTGELFF. The CDR3 DNA sequence: TGTGCCAGCATGGTAGCTGGGCGTACCGGGGAGCTGTTTTTT.

The V call is TRBV6-5, the J call TRBJ2-7, with 8 bases aligning to TRBD1. This CDR3 has 14 residues. With V trimmed by 2 bases and J by 3 bases, 3 bases remained unmatched. Germline CDR1 MNHEY, CDR2 SVGAGI. This CDR3 reads CASSYPTGDYEQYF. The CDR3 DNA sequence: TGTGCCAGCAGTTACCCGACAGGGGACTACGAGCAGTACTTC.

The chain carries TRBV7-6 and TRBJ1-5, with D perhaps TRBD1 (6 bases). V lost 5 bases and J 6 bases, leaving 11 bases between the germline ends. This CDR3 contains 13 residues. Germline V gives CDR1 SGHVS, CDR2 FNYEAQ. CDR3 region: CASSPEGGQPQHF. CDR3 nucleotides: TGTGCCAGCAGCCCAGAGGGGGGTCAGCCCCAGCATTTT.

The V and J genes are TRBV20-1 and TRBJ1-1; 9 bases line up with TRBD1. Germline values: CDR1 DFQATT, CDR2 SNEGSKA (reference sequence). This CDR3 comprises 14 residues. J was trimmed by 3 bases and V by 6 bases; bases with no gene match: 8. The CDR3 loop is CSAGQTGGYTEAFF. DNA of the CDR3: TGCAGTGCGGGTCAGACAGGGGGATACACTGAAGCTTTCTTT.

The V call is TRBV27, the J call TRBJ2-2; D ambiguous. The CDR3 length is 14 residues. Germline V gene data show CDR1 as MNHEY and CDR2 as SMNVEV (reference sequence). Trimming took 3 bases from V and 7 from J, leaving 12 bases between them. Written as DNA, the CDR3 is TGTGCCAGCAGTTTCTCAGCTTCGGGCGGGGAGCTGTTTTTT. This translates into CASSFSASGGELFF.

Of note for this clonotype: A clone one base away is much larger, so this may be a read error. The chain recombines TRBV4-1 with TRBJ2-1; TRBD2 might be the D (6 bases). Trimming took 1 base from V and 4 from J, leaving 11 bases between them. The CDR3 is made up of 15 amino acids. Germline assignment: CDR1 MGHRA and CDR2 YSYEKL. The CDR3, as DNA: TGCGCCAGCAGCCAAGGACTAGTGGGGTACAATGAGCAGTTCTTC. Its protein product is CASSQGLVGYNEQFF.

This clonotype was detected many times. The rearrangement joins TRBV20-1 to TRBJ1-3; D gene ambiguous. CDR1 and CDR2 from the germline V gene are DFQATT and SNEGSKA (reference sequence). With 4 bases removed from V and 3 bases from J, the gap between germline ends came to 13 bases. The CDR3 is made up of 14 amino acids. CDR3 sequence (DNA): TGCAGTGCTACTCGGTCGGCGGGTGGAAACACCATATATTTT. Translating gives CSATRSAGGNTIYF.